Listed below are T cell receptor beta chains from one sample, sequenced in a study of cytomegalovirus exposure and HLA in healthy donors. Measured with immunoSEQ multiplex PCR; TCRdb has only the in-frame clones, and not every one. The repertoire table contains 150,000 to 200,000 clones. The specimen was PBMCs. The receptors here all came from a boy between 10 and 17 years old in good health and CMV-seronegative. The CDR3 runs from the conserved cysteine through the conserved F or W. Fields, in order: J gene, V gene, CDR3 protein.

TRBJ2-3	TRBV7-3	CASSLIPIAPGPTDTQYF
TRBJ1-1	TRBV7-8	CASSSGWGEAFF
TRBJ2-3	TRBV4-2	CASSRPDRERVLSTDTQYF
TRBJ2-2	TRBV6-6	CASSYVSTGELFF
TRBJ2-1	TRBV9	CASSVLAGGGNEQFF
TRBJ1-6	TRBV4-3	CASSQGASYNSPLHF
TRBJ2-1	TRBV6-1	CASSESGGASNEQFF
TRBJ1-6	TRBV6-5	CASSYKQNGNSPLHF
TRBJ2-3	TRBV6-4	CASSDSGSGTDTQYF
TRBJ1-1	TRBV21-1	CASSKGATEAFF
TRBJ2-2	TRBV11-3	CASSPGTNTGELFF
TRBJ1-2	TRBV6-5	CASSLYRGANYGYTF
.	TRBV5-1	CASSLLRSGISTYEQYF
TRBJ2-1	TRBV7-9	CASSYIGGGAAYNEQFF
TRBJ1-3	TRBV5-1	CASSSEFFGNTIYF
TRBJ1-2	TRBV7-3	CASSPEGTGRGGYTF
TRBJ2-5	TRBV5-5	CASSRGGNQETQYF
TRBJ1-3	TRBV5-1	CASSQGTGGYGNTIYF
TRBJ2-7	TRBV6-5	CASSSGTGLSEQYF
TRBJ1-1	TRBV19	CASSTGLNTEAFF
TRBJ2-7	TRBV7-9	CAISLGGASYEQYF
TRBJ1-2	TRBV4-2	CASTQMTGHDSYTF
TRBJ1-2	TRBV19	CASSIGDGYTF
TRBJ2-1	TRBV4-1	CASSQDLLAGGKQFF
TRBJ2-5	TRBV5-1	CASSLARGGQDTQYF
TRBJ1-1	TRBV5-4	CATGGATDRNTEAFF
TRBJ1-6	TRBV19	CASSSRDRFYNSPLHF
TRBJ1-2	TRBV6-5	CASSYSYRGVHYGYTF